This T cell receptor (beta chain) emerged from a study of blood T cell repertoires in COVID-19. Across the study: Sites in the United States, Italy and Spain provided acute and convalescent COVID-19 samples. The cDNA or gDNA used as material had been derived from T cells, B-cell-depleted T cells, or PBMCs.

Source study methods: Nucleated cell counts were estimated from reference gene primer amplification. Method: immunoSEQ multiplex PCR; TCRdb's copy keeps in-frame clones and lacks some. The D gene and trimming were derived from the DNA, and the V and J assignments and clone size from that table. The table shows 110,000 to 150,000 clones, with 80% occurring only once. Worth noting for this clone: Other nucleotide sequences from this sample produce the same CDR3.

CDR3 size: 14 residues. Per the germline V gene, CDR1 is MNHEY and CDR2 is SMNVEV (reference sequence). The V segment lost 3 bases and the J segment 5 bases; nucleotides outside the gene matches: 5. Source material: peripheral blood. The TCR originated in a woman in her 50s with acute or convalescent COVID-19. The V gene is TRBV27, the J gene TRBJ1-1; 8 bases are shared with TRBD1. The chain's CDR3 is CASSFDRGGTEAFF. In DNA, the CDR3 is TGTGCCAGCAGTTTCGACAGGGGTGGAACTGAAGCTTTCTTT.